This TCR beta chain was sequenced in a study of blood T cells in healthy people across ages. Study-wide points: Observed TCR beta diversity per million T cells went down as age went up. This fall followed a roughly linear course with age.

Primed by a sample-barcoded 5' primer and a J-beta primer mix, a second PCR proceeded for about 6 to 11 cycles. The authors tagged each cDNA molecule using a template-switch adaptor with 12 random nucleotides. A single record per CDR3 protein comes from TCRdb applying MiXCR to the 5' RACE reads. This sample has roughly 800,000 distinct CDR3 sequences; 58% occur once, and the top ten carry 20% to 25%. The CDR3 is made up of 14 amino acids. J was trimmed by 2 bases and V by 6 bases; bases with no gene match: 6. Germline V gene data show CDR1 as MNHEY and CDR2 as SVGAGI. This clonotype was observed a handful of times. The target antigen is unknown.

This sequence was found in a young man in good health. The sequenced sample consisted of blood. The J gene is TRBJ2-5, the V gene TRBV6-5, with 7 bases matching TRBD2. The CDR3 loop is CASRSPGLQETQYF. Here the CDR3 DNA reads TGTGCCAGCAGGTCCCCGGGACTACAAGAGACCCAGTACTTC.